The 28 T cell receptor beta chains below come from one sample, sequenced in a study of radiotherapy plus CTLA-4 blockade in lung cancer. Profiling relied on immunoSEQ multiplex PCR, and the TCRdb table lists in-frame clones only, not all of them. This sample has some 74,000 clones, with around 82% found just once. Sequenced material: peripheral blood, taken from a patient treated with radiotherapy plus ipilimumab. These receptor sequences come from a human donor with non-small cell lung cancer who had a complete response to radiotherapy plus ipilimumab.

The chain carries TRBV15 and TRBJ2-5; TRBD2 matches 13 bases. V dropped 8 bases and J dropped 4; count of bases not matched to a gene: 7. The CDR3 loop spans 15 amino acids. Germline V gene data show CDR1 as LNHNV and CDR2 as YYDKDF (reference sequence). The CDR3 loop is CATQGWTSGGETQYF. The CDR3 region has the DNA TGTGCCACCCAAGGCTGGACTAGCGGGGGAGAGACCCAGTACTTC.

The chain employs TRBV5-1 and TRBJ2-1; D is possibly TRBD1 (6 bases). CDR3 length: 16 amino acids. Looked up from germline, CDR1 is SGHRS and CDR2 is YFSETQ. The V and J ends lost 3 bases and 8 bases respectively, with 21 bases between them. CDR3 protein: CASSSGEGVRGDEQFF. CDR3 DNA: TGCGCCAGCAGCTCCGGGGAAGGGGTCAGGGGCGATGAGCAGTTCTTC.

The chain is built from TRBV19 and TRBJ1-2; D is possibly TRBD1 (6 bases). This CDR3 is 15 amino acids long. The germline V gene has CDR1 LNHDA and CDR2 SQIVND (reference sequence). The V gene lost 3 bases and the J gene lost 4 bases, with 15 bases spanning the gap. The CDR3 region has the DNA TGTGCCAGTAGTATGGCAGGGGTTCTTGCCTATGGCTACACCTTC. Translated, it gives CASSMAGVLAYGYTF.

J is TRBJ2-5 and V is TRBV4-1; 7 bases match TRBD2. The CDR3 loop spans 17 amino acids. From germline, CDR1 is MGHRA and CDR2 YSYEKL. The junction had 11 bases not matched to a gene; V was cut back by 0 bases and J by 4 bases. CDR3 sequence: CASSQDWGEGPIETQYF. The DNA for the CDR3 is TGCGCCAGCAGCCAAGATTGGGGGGAGGGCCCTATAGAGACCCAGTACTTC.

The chain recombines TRBV19 with TRBJ1-1, with a tentative D call TRBD1 (5 bases). Germline CDR1 reads LNHDA; CDR2 reads SQIVND (reference sequence). Trimming removed 0 bases at V and 4 bases at J, with 6 bases between. The CDR3 runs 13 residues. CDR3 residues: CASSIERGTEAFF. DNA of the CDR3: TGTGCCAGTAGTATAGAAAGGGGCACTGAAGCTTTCTTT.

On this clone itself: The junction differs from germline at one of its ends, possibly a read error. The chain uses TRBV5-1 and TRBJ2-5; 7 bases fit TRBD1. CDR1 SGHRS and CDR2 YFSETQ come from the germline V gene. The CDR3 length is 15 residues. The CDR3 DNA is TGCGCCAGCAGCTTGACAGGGGACCCTCAAGAGGCCCAGTACTTC. This sequence encodes CASSLTGDPQEAQYF.

In this sample, this clone turned up a few times. The chain carries TRBV9 and TRBJ2-7, with D perhaps TRBD1 or TRBD2 (5 bases each). The CDR3 is 15 amino acids. The V gene's germline CDR1 is SGDLS and CDR2 YYNGEE. The V and J ends lost 0 bases and 2 bases respectively, with 12 bases between them. In DNA form, the CDR3 reads TGTGCCAGCAGCGTAGGGGGACGGTCACCCTACGAGCAGTACTTC. This encodes CASSVGGRSPYEQYF. The variable domain in full, with the rest retrieved from reference TRBV9 and TRBJ2-7, is DSGVTQTPKHLITATGQRVTLRCSPRSGDLSVYWYQQSLDQGLQFLIQYYNGEERAKGNILERFSAQQFPDLHSELNLSSLELGDSALYFCASSVGGRSPYEQYFGPGTRLTVT.

The chain couples TRBV30 to TRBJ1-6; no firm D call. CDR1 and CDR2 (germline): GTSNPN, SVGIG (reference sequence). This CDR3 has 13 amino acids. V lost 2 bases and J lost 5, with 7 bases in between. CDR3 loop: CAWSTQNNSPLHF. The CDR3 DNA reads as TGTGCCTGGAGTACACAGAATAATTCACCCCTCCACTTT. Drawing the rest from reference TRBV30 and TRBJ1-6, the complete variable domain is SQTIHQWPATLVQPVGSPLSLECTVEGTSNPNLYWYRQAAGRGLQLLFYSVGIGQISSEVPQNLSASRPQDRQFILSSKKLLLSDSGFYLCAWSTQNNSPLHFGNGTRLTVT.

This clone was seen only a few times. The chain recombines TRBV5-4 with TRBJ2-7; 9 nucleotides align to TRBD1. The germline V gene has CDR1 SGHNT and CDR2 YYREEE (reference sequence). Trimming at V came to 4 bases and at J to 2 bases, leaving 7 bases not matched to a gene. The CDR3 runs 15 residues. The CDR3 nucleotides read TGTGCCAGCAGCCCAGGGGGGACAGGGACCTACGAGCAGTACTTC. Its translation is CASSPGGTGTYEQYF.

The chain joins TRBV5-1 to TRBJ2-7, with D maybe TRBD2 (5 bases). Germline lookup yields CDR1 SGHRS and CDR2 YFSETQ. This CDR3 is 14 amino acids long. Deletions cut 2 bases from V and 0 bases from J, with 9 bases between. In nucleotides, the CDR3 is TGCGCCAGCAGCTTCGACGGGAACTCCTACGAGCAGTACGTC. Its protein product is CASSFDGNSYEQYV.

This clone turned up a few times. The V call is TRBV30, the J call TRBJ1-3; TRBD1 aligns across 9 bases. V dropped 2 bases and J dropped 1; count of bases not matched to a gene: 6. CDR3 length: 16 residues. Germline values: CDR1 GTSNPN, CDR2 SVGIG (reference sequence). CDR3 DNA: TGTGCCTGGAGTTACCCGACAGGGGGGTCTGGAAACACCATATATTTT. Translating it yields CAWSYPTGGSGNTIYF.

The chain recombines TRBV5-1 with TRBJ1-4; 7 bases line up with TRBD1. Germline CDR1 is SGHRS and CDR2 is YFSETQ. This CDR3 is built from 14 residues. V shed 6 bases, J shed 6 bases, and the junction held 8 bases outside the gene matches. The CDR3 DNA is TGCGCCAGCACCACTAGGGGGCTGGATGAAAAACTGTTTTTT. Amino acids: CASTTRGLDEKLFF.

The chain joins TRBV7-8 to TRBJ2-1; 13 positions agree with TRBD2. Germline values: CDR1 SGHVS, CDR2 FQNEAQ. V shed 4 bases and J 2 bases; nucleotides not matched to a gene: 8. The CDR3 has 18 residues. The DNA of the CDR3 is TGTGCCAGCAGCTCGCCGGGACTAGCGGGACCCACCTACAATGAGCAGTTCTTC. This codes for CASSSPGLAGPTYNEQFF.

This clone appeared a few times. The chain joins TRBV5-1 to TRBJ2-5; 8 nucleotides line up with TRBD2. The ends lost 3 bases at V and 0 bases at J; junction bases unmatched: 10. This CDR3 is built from 17 residues. Germline V lookup: CDR1 SGHRS, CDR2 YFSETQ. CDR3 DNA: TGCGCCAGCAGCTGGCCCCTACTAGCGGAGTACCAAGAGACCCAGTACTTC. Protein product: CASSWPLLAEYQETQYF.

The chain links TRBV7-2 to TRBJ2-7, with TRBD1 matching 8 bases. Germline trimming cut 2 bases from V and 3 bases from J; bases unmatched to any gene: 6. The CDR3 totals 15 residues. Germline CDR1 and CDR2: SGHTA and FQGNSA. CDR3: CASSLRPGGNYEQYV. CDR3 bases: TGTGCCAGCAGCTTAAGGCCAGGGGGCAACTACGAGCAGTACGTC.

The V call is TRBV7-9, the J call TRBJ2-1; no reliable D call. CDR1 and CDR2 from the germline V gene are SEHNR and FQNEAQ (reference sequence). V lost 4 bases, J lost 12 bases, and 13 bases lay in between. The CDR3 totals 12 residues. DNA for the CDR3: TGTGCCAGCAGCTATGGACCTCTTCGGCAGTTCTTC. Translation: CASSYGPLRQFF. Together with reference TRBV7-9 and TRBJ2-1, the CDR3 gives the full variable domain: DTGVSQNPRHKITKRGQNVTFRCDPISEHNRLYWYRQTLGQGPEFLTYFQNEAQLEKSRLLSDRFSAERPKGSFSTLEIQRTEQGDSAMYLCASSYGPLRQFFGPGTRLTVL.

The chain couples TRBV7-9 to TRBJ1-1, with 8 bases lining up with TRBD1. Germline V gene lookup returns CDR1 SEHNR and CDR2 FQNEAQ (reference sequence). J lost 8 bases, V lost 1 base, and 3 bases had no gene match. The CDR3 sequence is 13 residues long. In DNA, the CDR3 is TGTGCCAGCAGCTTAGGGGACAGGCCAGAAGCTTTCTTT. It is translated as CASSLGDRPEAFF.

This clone was detected only a few times. This chain joins TRBV15 and TRBJ1-1; D remains unclear. Per germline, CDR1 LNHNV and CDR2 YYDKDF (reference sequence). The germline V and J ends were trimmed by 4 bases and 0 bases, with 9 bases remaining between them. This CDR3 has 14 residues. The CDR3 sequence: CATSTRQVNTEAFF. CDR3 DNA sequence: TGTGCCACCAGCACCCGCCAAGTGAACACTGAAGCTTTCTTT.

The V gene is TRBV7-9, the J gene TRBJ1-2, with TRBD1 matching 7 bases. V lost 5 bases, J lost 4 bases, and 13 bases stayed unmatched. Germline CDR1 is SEHNR and CDR2 is FQNEAQ (reference sequence). This CDR3 has 16 amino acids. The CDR3 protein is CASSRRDRERAYGYTF. In DNA, the CDR3 is TGTGCCAGCAGCCGACGGGACAGAGAGAGAGCCTATGGCTACACCTTC.

The chain's CDR3 is CASSVAGTSGSDTQYF. CDR3 DNA: TGTGCCAGCAGCGTAGCTGGGACTAGCGGGAGTGATACGCAGTATTTT. V gene TRBV9 combines with J gene TRBJ2-3; 14 bases are a match to TRBD2. Trimming cost V 0 bases and J 6 bases; bases outside gene matches: 3. CDR3 length: 16 residues. Germline CDR1 and CDR2: SGDLS and YYNGEE. Combining the CDR3 with reference TRBV9 and TRBJ2-3 gives the whole variable domain DSGVTQTPKHLITATGQRVTLRCSPRSGDLSVYWYQQSLDQGLQFLIQYYNGEERAKGNILERFSAQQFPDLHSELNLSSLELGDSALYFCASSVAGTSGSDTQYFGPGTRLTVL.

The CDR3 bases are TGTGCCAGCAGCTTAAGGACAAGGGGGCGCGGGGCCAACGTCCTGACTTTC. Translated: CASSLRTRGRGANVLTF. This sequence joins TRBV7-8 and TRBJ2-6; TRBD1 matches 7 bases. Germline V gene sequence: CDR1 SGHVS, CDR2 FQNEAQ. This CDR3 is 17 amino acids long. V dropped 2 bases and J dropped 4; count of bases not matched to a gene: 8.

The chain carries TRBV5-1 and TRBJ2-2, with 7 bases identical to TRBD1. J lost 3 bases, V lost 2 bases, and 4 bases had no gene match. CDR3 length equals 15 residues. Germline V gene sequence: CDR1 SGHRS, CDR2 YFSETQ. As DNA, the CDR3 is TGCGCCAGCAGCTTCAGGGGGTTGGACACCGGGGAGCTGTTTTTT. Its translation: CASSFRGLDTGELFF.

The chain carries TRBV23-1 and TRBJ1-5; 8 bases agree with TRBD1. TRBV23-1 is designated an ORF whose function remains uncertain. The CDR3 length is 17 residues. The V segment lost 0 bases and the J segment 4 bases; nucleotides outside the gene matches: 8. The CDR3 DNA follows: TGCGCCAGCAGTCAATCTTACTCTACAGGGGGAAATCAGCCCCAGCATTTT. This gives the protein CASSQSYSTGGNQPQHF.

This chain connects TRBV5-5 to TRBJ1-5, with D possibly being TRBD1 (5 bases). This CDR3 is built from 16 residues. With 5 bases removed from V and 3 bases from J, the gap between germline ends came to 18 bases. Germline CDR1 and CDR2: SGHKS and YYEKEE (reference sequence). CDR3 residues: CASSYSGLGANQPQHF. CDR3 DNA: TGTGCCAGCAGTTACTCCGGGCTAGGGGCCAATCAGCCCCAGCATTTT.

This chain joins TRBV4-1 and TRBJ1-2, with D possibly matching TRBD1 (5 bases). V was shortened by 1 base and J by 1 base, with 19 bases between the two germline ends. The CDR3 consists of 18 residues. Per the germline V gene, CDR1 is MGHRA and CDR2 is YSYEKL. The CDR3: CASSQGGAGLNRNYGYTF. The CDR3, as DNA: TGCGCCAGCAGCCAAGGAGGGGCCGGACTGAACCGTAACTATGGCTACACCTTC.

This sequence joins TRBV29-1 and TRBJ2-3; D gene uncertain. Germline lookup yields CDR1 SQVTM and CDR2 ANQGSEA. CDR3 length equals 14 residues. The germline V and J ends were trimmed by 7 bases and 1 base, with 15 bases remaining between them. The CDR3 region is CSAQRRVGTDTQYF. The CDR3 coding sequence is TGCAGCGCACAAAGACGAGTTGGCACAGATACGCAGTATTTT.

The chain combines TRBV5-1 with TRBJ1-3; maybe TRBD1 (6 bases). Trimming removed 4 bases from V and 8 bases from J, with 13 bases in between. Germline V gene data show CDR1 as SGHRS and CDR2 as YFSETQ. This CDR3 has 13 residues. The CDR3 loop reads CASSPGQVDTIYF. The CDR3 nucleotides are TGCGCCAGCAGCCCGGGACAAGTCGACACCATATATTTT.

The chain employs TRBV5-1 and TRBJ2-6, with 10 bases aligning to TRBD1. The length of the CDR3 is 18 residues. Germline CDR1 is SGHRS and CDR2 is YFSETQ. With V trimmed by 1 base and J by 4 bases, 8 bases remained unmatched. The CDR3 coding sequence is TGCGCCAGCAGCTTGTGGGACAGGGGTCTGGGCGGGGCCAACGTCCTGACTTTC. The encoded protein is CASSLWDRGLGGANVLTF. Together with reference TRBV5-1 and TRBJ2-6, the CDR3 gives the full variable domain: KAGVTQTPRYLIKTRGQQVTLSCSPISGHRSVSWYQQTPGQGLQFLFEYFSETQRNKGNFPGRFSGRQFSNSRSEMNVSTLELGDSALYLCASSLWDRGLGGANVLTFGAGSRLTVL.